The rows below give T cell receptor beta chains drawn from one sample of a study of T-cell reconstitution after alpha-beta-depleted transplantation in children. TCRdb analysed the PCR reads with MiXCR anew, one entry per CDR3 protein. Among about 250,000 distinct CDR3 sequences, roughly 25% were seen once, and the ten largest hold around 4.8%. Source: PBMCs, mostly from graft donor cells, taken 360 days after TCRalphabeta/CD19-depleted stem cell transplant. These receptors were taken from a female patient younger than 10 who had a stem cell transplant for congenital amegakaryocytic thrombocytopenia, so the T cells may come from the graft donor. CDR3s include the opening cysteine and the closing phenylalanine or tryptophan. D genes are given only for firm matches.

d_call j_call v_call cdr3_aa
NA TRBJ1-3 TRBV24-1 CATREDGYEGNTIYF
NA TRBJ2-5 TRBV7-2 CASSRGFETQYF
NA TRBJ2-5 TRBV4-3 CASSPRSPIGKETQYF
NA TRBJ1-1 TRBV12-3/TRBV12-4 CATAPFGANTEAFF
NA TRBJ2-7 TRBV12-3/TRBV12-4 CASSFSGAQSRRYEQYF
NA TRBJ2-2 TRBV7-9 CASSHGIVPGELFF
TRBD2 TRBJ2-3 TRBV29-1 CSVEISRLAGLDTQYF
NA TRBJ1-1 TRBV11-3 CASSLSQNTEAFF
TRBD2 TRBJ2-1 TRBV25-1 CASSKIGTSGSNEQFF
TRBD2 TRBJ2-3 TRBV7-9 CASSSGLAGARTQYF
TRBD1 TRBJ2-7 TRBV11-2 CASSRRQGGYEQYF
TRBD1 TRBJ1-5 TRBV28 CASKLQGGSNQPQHF
NA TRBJ1-1 TRBV4-1 CASSQDRTGYTEAFF
NA TRBJ2-5 TRBV28 CASSSPQETQYF
TRBD2 TRBJ2-1 TRBV19 CASSTITSGGGNEQFF
NA TRBJ1-1 TRBV12-3/TRBV12-4 CASRPRGGTEAFF
NA TRBJ1-5 TRBV12-1 CASIFGSNQPQHF
NA TRBJ1-1 TRBV12-3/TRBV12-4 CASSFSGGTEAFF
NA TRBJ2-2 TRBV5-1 CASSSTGTGLTGELFF
TRBD1 TRBJ2-7 TRBV11-3 CASSKRTGHEQYF